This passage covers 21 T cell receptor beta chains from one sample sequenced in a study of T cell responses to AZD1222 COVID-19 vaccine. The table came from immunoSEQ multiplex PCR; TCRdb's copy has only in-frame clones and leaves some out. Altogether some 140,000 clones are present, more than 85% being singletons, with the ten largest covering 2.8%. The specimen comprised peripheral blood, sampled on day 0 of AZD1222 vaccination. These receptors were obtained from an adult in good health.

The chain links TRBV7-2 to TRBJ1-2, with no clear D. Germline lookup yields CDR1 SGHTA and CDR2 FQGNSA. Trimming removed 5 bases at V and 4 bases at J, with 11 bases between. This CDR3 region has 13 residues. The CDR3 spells CASSPDIVYGYTF. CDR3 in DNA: TGTGCCAGCAGCCCTGATATTGTCTATGGCTACACCTTC. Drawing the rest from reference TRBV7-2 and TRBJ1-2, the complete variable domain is GAGVSQSPSNKVTEKGKDVELRCDPISGHTALYWYRQSLGQGLEFLIYFQGNSAPDKSGLPSDRFSAERTGGSVSTLTIQRTQQEDSAVYLCASSPDIVYGYTFGSGTRLTVV.

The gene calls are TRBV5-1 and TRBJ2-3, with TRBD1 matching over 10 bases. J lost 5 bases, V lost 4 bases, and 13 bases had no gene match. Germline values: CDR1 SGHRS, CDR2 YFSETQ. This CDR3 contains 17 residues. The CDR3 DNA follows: TGCGCCAGCAGCCATGGTCCGGGACAGGGGTATGAAGATACGCAGTATTTT. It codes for CASSHGPGQGYEDTQYF.

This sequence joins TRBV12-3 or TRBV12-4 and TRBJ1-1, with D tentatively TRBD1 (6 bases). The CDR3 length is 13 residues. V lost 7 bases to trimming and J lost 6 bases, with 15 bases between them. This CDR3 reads CASNRVSGAEAFF. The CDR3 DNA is TGTGCCAGCAACAGGGTTAGTGGAGCTGAAGCTTTCTTT.

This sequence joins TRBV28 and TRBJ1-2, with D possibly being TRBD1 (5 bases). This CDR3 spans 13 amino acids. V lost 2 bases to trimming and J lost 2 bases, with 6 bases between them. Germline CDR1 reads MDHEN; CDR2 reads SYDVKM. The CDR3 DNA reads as TGTGCCAGCAGTTTAGCAGGGAACTATGGCTACACCTTC. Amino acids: CASSLAGNYGYTF.

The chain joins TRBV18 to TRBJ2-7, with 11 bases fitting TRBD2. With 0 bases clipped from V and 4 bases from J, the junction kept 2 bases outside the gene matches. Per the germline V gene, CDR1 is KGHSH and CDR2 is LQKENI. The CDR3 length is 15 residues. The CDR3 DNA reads TGTGCCAGCTCACCACCAGGGACTAGCGGTTACGAGCAGTACTTC. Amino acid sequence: CASSPPGTSGYEQYF.

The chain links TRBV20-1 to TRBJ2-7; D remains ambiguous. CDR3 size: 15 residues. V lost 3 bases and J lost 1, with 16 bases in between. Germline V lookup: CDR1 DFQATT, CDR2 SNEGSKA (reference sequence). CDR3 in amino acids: CSASAFSRMSYEQYF. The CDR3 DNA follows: TGCAGTGCTAGTGCTTTTAGCCGTATGTCCTACGAGCAGTACTTC.

CDR3 coding DNA: TGTGCCAGCAGCACCCAGGGGCACACAGATACGCAGTATTTT. Its protein is CASSTQGHTDTQYF. V is TRBV5-4 and J is TRBJ2-3; D is possibly TRBD1 (6 bases). Trimming left V 4 bases short and J 2 bases short, with 11 bases between. This CDR3 has 14 amino acids. Per the germline V gene, CDR1 is SGHNT and CDR2 is YYREEE (reference sequence). The full variable domain, in which reference TRBV5-4 and TRBJ2-3 provide the parts outside the CDR3, is ETGVTQSPTHLIKTRGQQVTLRCSSQSGHNTVSWYQQALGQGPQFIFQYYREEENGRGNFPPRFSGLQFPNYSSELNVNALELDDSALYLCASSTQGHTDTQYFGPGTRLTVL.

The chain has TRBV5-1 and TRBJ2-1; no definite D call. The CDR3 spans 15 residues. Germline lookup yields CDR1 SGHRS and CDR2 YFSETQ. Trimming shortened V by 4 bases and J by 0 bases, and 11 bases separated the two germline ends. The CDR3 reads CASSQDQGSYNEQFF. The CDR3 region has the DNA TGCGCCAGCAGCCAAGACCAAGGCTCCTACAATGAGCAGTTCTTC.

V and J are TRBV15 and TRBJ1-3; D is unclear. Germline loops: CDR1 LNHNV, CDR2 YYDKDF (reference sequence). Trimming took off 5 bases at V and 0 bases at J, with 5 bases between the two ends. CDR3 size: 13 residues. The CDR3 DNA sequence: TGTGCCACCAGCGGTTCCTCTGGAAACACCATATATTTT. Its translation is CATSGSSGNTIYF.

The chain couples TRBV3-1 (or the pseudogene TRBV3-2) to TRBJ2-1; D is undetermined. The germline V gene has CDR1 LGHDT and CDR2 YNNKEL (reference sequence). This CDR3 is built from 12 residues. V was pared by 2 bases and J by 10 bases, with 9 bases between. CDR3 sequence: CASSQSGGEQFF. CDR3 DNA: TGTGCCAGCAGCCAATCAGGTGGCGAGCAGTTCTTC.

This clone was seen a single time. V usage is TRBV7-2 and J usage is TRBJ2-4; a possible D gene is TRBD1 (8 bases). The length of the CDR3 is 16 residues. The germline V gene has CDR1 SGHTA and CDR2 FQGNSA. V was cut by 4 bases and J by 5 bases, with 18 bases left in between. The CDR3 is CASSYRGGLPENIQYF. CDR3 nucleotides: TGTGCCAGCAGCTACAGGGGGGGCCTGCCCGAAAACATTCAGTACTTC.

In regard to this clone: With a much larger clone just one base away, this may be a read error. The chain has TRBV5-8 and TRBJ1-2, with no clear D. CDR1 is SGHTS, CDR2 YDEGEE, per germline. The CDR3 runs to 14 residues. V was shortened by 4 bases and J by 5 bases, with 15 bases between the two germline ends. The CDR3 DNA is TGTGCCAGCAGCATCTGGACGGTGGAATATGGCTACACCTTC. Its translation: CASSIWTVEYGYTF.

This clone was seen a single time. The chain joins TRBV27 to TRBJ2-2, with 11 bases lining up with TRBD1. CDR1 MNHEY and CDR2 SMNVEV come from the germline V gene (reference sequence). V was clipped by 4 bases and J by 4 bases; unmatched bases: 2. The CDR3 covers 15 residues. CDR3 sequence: CASSSGQGGTGELFF. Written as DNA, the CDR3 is TGTGCCAGCAGTTCGGGACAGGGGGGCACCGGGGAGCTGTTTTTT.

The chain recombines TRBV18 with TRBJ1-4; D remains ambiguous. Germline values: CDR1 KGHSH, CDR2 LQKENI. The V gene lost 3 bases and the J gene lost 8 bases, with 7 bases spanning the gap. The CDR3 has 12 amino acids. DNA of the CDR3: TGTGCCAGCTCACCCGAGCAGGAAAAACTGTTTTTT. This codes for CASSPEQEKLFF.

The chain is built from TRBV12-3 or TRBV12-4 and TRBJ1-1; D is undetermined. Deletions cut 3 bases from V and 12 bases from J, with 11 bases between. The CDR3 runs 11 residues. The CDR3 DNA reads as TGTGCCAGCAGTTTGGGTGGTAGATCTTTCTTT. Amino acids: CASSLGGRSFF.

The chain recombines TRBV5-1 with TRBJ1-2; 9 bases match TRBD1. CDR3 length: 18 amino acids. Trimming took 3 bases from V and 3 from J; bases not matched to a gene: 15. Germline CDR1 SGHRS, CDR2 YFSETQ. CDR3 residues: CASSSRPSGQGIYYGYTF. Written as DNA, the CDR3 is TGCGCCAGCAGCTCAAGGCCCTCAGGACAGGGGATTTACTATGGCTACACCTTC. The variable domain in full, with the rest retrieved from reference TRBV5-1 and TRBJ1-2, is KAGVTQTPRYLIKTRGQQVTLSCSPISGHRSVSWYQQTPGQGLQFLFEYFSETQRNKGNFPGRFSGRQFSNSRSEMNVSTLELGDSALYLCASSSRPSGQGIYYGYTFGSGTRLTVV.

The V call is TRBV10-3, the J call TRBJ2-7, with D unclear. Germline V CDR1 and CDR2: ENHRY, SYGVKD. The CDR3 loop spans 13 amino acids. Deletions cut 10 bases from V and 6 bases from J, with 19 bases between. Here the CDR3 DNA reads TGTGCCACCCAGCAAGGCTTCCGAGGCGAGCAGTACTTC. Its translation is CATQQGFRGEQYF.

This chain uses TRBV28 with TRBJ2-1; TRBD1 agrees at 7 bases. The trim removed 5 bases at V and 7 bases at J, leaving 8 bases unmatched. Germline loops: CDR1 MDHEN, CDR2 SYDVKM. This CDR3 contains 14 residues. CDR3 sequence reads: CASSIQGKVNEQFF. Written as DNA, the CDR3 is TGTGCCAGCAGTATACAGGGGAAAGTAAATGAGCAGTTCTTC.

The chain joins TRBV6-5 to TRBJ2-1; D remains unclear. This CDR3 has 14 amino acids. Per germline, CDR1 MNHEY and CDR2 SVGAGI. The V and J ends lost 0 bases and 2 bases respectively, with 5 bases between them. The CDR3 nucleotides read TGTGCCAGCAGTTACTCCCGGGCCTACAATGAGCAGTTCTTC. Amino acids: CASSYSRAYNEQFF.

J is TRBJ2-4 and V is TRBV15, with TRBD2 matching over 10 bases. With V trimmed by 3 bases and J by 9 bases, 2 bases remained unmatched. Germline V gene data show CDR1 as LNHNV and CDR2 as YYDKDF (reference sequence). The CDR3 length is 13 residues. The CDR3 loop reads CATSSLAGVIQYF. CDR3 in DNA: TGTGCCACCAGCAGCCTAGCGGGAGTCATTCAGTACTTC.

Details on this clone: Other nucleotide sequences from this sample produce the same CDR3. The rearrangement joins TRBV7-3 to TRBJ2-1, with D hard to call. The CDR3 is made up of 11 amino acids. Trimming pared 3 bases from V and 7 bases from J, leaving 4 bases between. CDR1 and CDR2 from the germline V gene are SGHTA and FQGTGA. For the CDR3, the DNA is TGTGCCAGCAGCTTGGGGAATGAGCAGTTCTTC. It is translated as CASSLGNEQFF.